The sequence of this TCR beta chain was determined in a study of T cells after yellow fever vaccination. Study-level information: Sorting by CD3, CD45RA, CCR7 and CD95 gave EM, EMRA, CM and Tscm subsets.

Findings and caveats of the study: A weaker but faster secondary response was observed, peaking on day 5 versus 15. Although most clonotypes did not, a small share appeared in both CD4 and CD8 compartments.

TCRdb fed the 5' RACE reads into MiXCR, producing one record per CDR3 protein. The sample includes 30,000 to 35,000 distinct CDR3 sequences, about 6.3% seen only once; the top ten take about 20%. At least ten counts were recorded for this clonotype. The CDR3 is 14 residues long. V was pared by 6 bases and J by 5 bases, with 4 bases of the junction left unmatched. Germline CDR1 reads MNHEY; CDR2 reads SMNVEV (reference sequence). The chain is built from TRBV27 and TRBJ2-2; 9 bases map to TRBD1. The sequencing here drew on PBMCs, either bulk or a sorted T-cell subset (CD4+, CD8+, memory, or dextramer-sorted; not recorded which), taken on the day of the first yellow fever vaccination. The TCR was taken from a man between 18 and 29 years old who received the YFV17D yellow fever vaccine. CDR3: CASRQGARTGELFF. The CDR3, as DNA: TGTGCCAGCAGACAGGGGGCGAGAACCGGGGAGCTGTTTTTT.